Listed below are T cell receptor beta chains from one sample, sequenced in a study of response to subunit inactivated influenza vaccine. TCRdb re-called the RT-PCR reads through MiXCR, storing one row per CDR3 protein. In the table there are about half a million distinct CDR3 sequences, about 25% of which are singletons. The sequenced sample was CD4+ T cells sorted from PBMCs, obtained roughly 5 days after vaccination. These receptors originate from a man aged 50-60 years who received an inactivated influenza vaccine. Each CDR3 is given with its conserved first and last residue. A D gene is named only where the DNA matches it firmly. Expanded clones are given a class, and other clones once, few, many or no size at all.

d_gene	j_gene	v_gene	abundance	CDR3aa	CDR3nt
-	TRBJ1-1	TRBV20-1	-	CSASVQGPNTEAFF	TGCAGTGCTAGTGTTCAGGGGCCGAACACTGAAGCTTTCTTT
-	TRBJ2-1	TRBV4-3	-	CASSQDVGRTYNEQFF	TGCGCCAGCAGCCAAGATGTTGGCCGGACCTACAATGAGCAGTTCTTC
-	TRBJ1-2	TRBV10-3	-	CATSTQRYGYTF	TGTGCCACCTCAACACAGAGATATGGCTACACCTTC
-	TRBJ2-1	TRBV20-1	few	CSASGWERLNEQFF	TGCAGTGCTAGTGGGTGGGAAAGACTCAATGAGCAGTTCTTC
-	TRBJ1-6	TRBV9	-	CASSTRWNNSPLHF	TGTGCCAGCAGCACCCGGTGGAATAATTCACCCCTCCACTTT
TRBD2	TRBJ2-7	TRBV20-1	-	CSAGTNLYEQYF	TGCAGTGCCGGGACTAACCTTTACGAGCAGTACTTC
TRBD2	TRBJ2-1	TRBV15	-	CATKDSAGAPYNEQFF	TGTGCCACCAAGGATTCGGCGGGAGCCCCCTACAATGAGCAGTTCTTC
-	TRBJ2-7	TRBV7-2	-	CASSPGAQSYYEQYF	TGTGCCAGCAGCCCAGGGGCCCAGAGCTACTACGAGCAGTACTTC
-	TRBJ2-1	TRBV5-5	-	CASSLASKPYNEQFF	TGTGCCAGCAGCTTGGCTAGTAAACCCTACAATGAGCAGTTCTTC
-	TRBJ2-7	TRBV24-1	-	CATSGGLYEQYF	TGTGCCACCAGTGGGGGTCTCTACGAGCAGTACTTC
-	TRBJ2-4	TRBV20-1	-	CSARDRVGIQYF	TGCAGTGCTAGAGATCGGGTTGGCATTCAGTACTTC
-	TRBJ2-7	TRBV4-2	many	CASSQVVGQTYEQYF	TGTGCCAGCAGCCAAGTCGTAGGACAGACCTACGAGCAGTACTTC